This is a list of T cell receptor beta chains from one sample in a study of Graves' ophthalmopathy and Graves' hyperthyroidism. TCRdb reanalysed the multiplex PCR reads using MiXCR and keeps one entry per CDR3 protein. The table has a few hundred thousand distinct CDR3 sequences, roughly 15% seen once; the top ten hold around 12%. The specimen was peripheral blood. The source of these receptors is an adult man with Graves' ophthalmopathy. CDR3s include the opening cysteine and the closing phenylalanine or tryptophan. The order of the fields is clone size, V gene, D gene, J gene, CDR3 protein, CDR3 DNA. The D gene is left open where the match is weak. Some rows have no size entry. The others give once, few or many, or a class for an expanded clone.

size: many
V: TRBV10-1
D: .
J: TRBJ2-1
CDR3: CASSQYRDSNEQFF
DNA: TGCGCCAGCAGTCAATACCGGGACTCCAATGAGCAGTTCTTC

size: many
V: TRBV6-5
D: .
J: TRBJ2-2
CDR3: CASQLDGGYTGELFF
DNA: TGTGCCAGCCAGTTAGATGGAGGATACACCGGGGAGCTGTTTTTT

size: many
V: TRBV3-1
D: .
J: TRBJ2-5
CDR3: CASSPLEETQYF
DNA: TGTGCCAGCAGCCCCCTCGAAGAGACCCAGTACTTC

size: many
V: TRBV6-1
D: .
J: TRBJ1-2
CDR3: CASSEEASYGYTF
DNA: TGTGCCAGCAGTGAAGAAGCCTCCTATGGCTACACCTTC

size: many
V: TRBV10-2
D: .
J: TRBJ1-3
CDR3: CASSESGGTGNTIYF
DNA: TGCGCCAGCAGTGAGTCTGGGGGAACTGGAAACACCATATATTTT

size: many
V: TRBV29-1
D: .
J: TRBJ1-2
CDR3: CSVESTESNYGYTF
DNA: TGCAGCGTTGAATCGACAGAATCTAACTATGGCTACACCTTC

size: many
V: TRBV29-1
D: .
J: TRBJ1-2
CDR3: CSVEDWKSNYGYTF
DNA: TGCAGCGTTGAAGATTGGAAGAGTAACTATGGCTACACCTTC

size: many
V: TRBV4-1
D: .
J: TRBJ1-1
CDR3: CASSPTQTEMNTEAFF
DNA: TGCGCCAGCAGCCCGACTCAGACCGAAATGAACACTGAAGCTTTCTTT

size: many
V: TRBV30
D: .
J: TRBJ1-1
CDR3: CAWSVGVGNTEAFF
DNA: TGTGCCTGGAGTGTAGGGGTCGGGAACACTGAAGCTTTCTTT

size: .
V: TRBV6-1
D: TRBD1
J: TRBJ1-5
CDR3: CASRMGQGDQPQHF
DNA: TGTGCCAGCAGAATGGGACAGGGGGATCAGCCCCAGCATTTT

size: many
V: TRBV6-1
D: .
J: TRBJ2-7
CDR3: CASRHRGSSYEQYF
DNA: TGTGCCAGCCGCCACCGGGGTAGCTCCTACGAGCAGTACTTC

size: few
V: TRBV2
D: TRBD2
J: TRBJ2-5
CDR3: CASSEILPGPFPGGQETQYF
DNA: TGTGCCAGCAGTGAAATTTTGCCAGGACCATTTCCGGGGGGGCAAGAGACCCAGTACTTC

size: many
V: TRBV7-6
D: TRBD1
J: TRBJ1-1
CDR3: CASSLGGQGLNTEAFF
DNA: TGTGCCAGCAGCTTAGGGGGACAGGGCTTGAACACTGAAGCTTTCTTT

size: .
V: TRBV18
D: TRBD2
J: TRBJ2-1
CDR3: CASSPLTSGNRGEQFF
DNA: TGTGCCAGCTCACCGTTGACTAGCGGGAATCGAGGTGAGCAGTTCTTC

size: many
V: TRBV20-1
D: .
J: TRBJ2-7
CDR3: CSASTIFYEQYF
DNA: TGCAGTGCCTCTACGATATTCTACGAGCAGTACTTC

size: .
V: TRBV12-3/TRBV12-4
D: .
J: TRBJ1-1
CDR3: CASSLDLFPEASF
DNA: TGTGCCAGCAGTCTAGACTTGTTCCCTGAAGCTTCCTTT

size: many
V: TRBV20-1
D: .
J: TRBJ2-7
CDR3: CSAPVTYEQYF
DNA: TGCAGTGCTCCGGTGACCTACGAGCAGTACTTC

size: many
V: TRBV19
D: TRBD1
J: TRBJ1-2
CDR3: CASSPGTGAPTGYGYTF
DNA: TGTGCCAGTAGCCCCGGGACAGGGGCCCCAACCGGCTATGGCTACACCTTC

size: few
V: TRBV18
D: .
J: TRBJ1-2
CDR3: CASSPISDTNYGYTF
DNA: TGTGCCAGCTCACCAATCTCAGATACTAACTATGGCTACACCTTC

size: many
V: TRBV28
D: TRBD1
J: TRBJ1-5
CDR3: CASSDTGGAAQPQHF
DNA: TGTGCCAGCAGTGATACAGGGGGGGCGGCTCAGCCCCAGCATTTT

size: many
V: TRBV3-1
D: .
J: TRBJ1-5
CDR3: CASSQDSVNQPQHF
DNA: TGTGCCAGCAGCCAAGATTCGGTCAATCAGCCCCAGCATTTT

size: many
V: TRBV6-5
D: .
J: TRBJ1-2
CDR3: CASSYSGHRLGGYTF
DNA: TGTGCCAGCAGTTATTCGGGACATCGGTTGGGGGGCTACACCTTC

size: many
V: TRBV5-1
D: TRBD2
J: TRBJ2-7
CDR3: CASSTGTSAPYEQYF
DNA: TGCGCCAGCAGCACAGGGACTAGCGCGCCCTACGAGCAGTACTTC

size: many
V: TRBV20-1
D: TRBD2
J: TRBJ2-7
CDR3: CSARGLAESYEQYF
DNA: TGCAGTGCTAGAGGGCTAGCGGAATCCTACGAGCAGTACTTC

size: many
V: TRBV5-1
D: .
J: TRBJ2-2
CDR3: CASSFGRRTNTGELFF
DNA: TGCGCCAGCAGCTTTGGCCGAAGAACCAACACCGGGGAGCTGTTTTTT

size: many
V: TRBV28
D: TRBD1
J: TRBJ2-7
CDR3: CASSFWTGGSYEQYF
DNA: TGTGCCAGCAGTTTCTGGACAGGGGGCTCCTACGAGCAGTACTTC

size: few
V: TRBV6-2/TRBV6-3
D: .
J: TRBJ1-5
CDR3: CASSQGLAQPQHF
DNA: TGTGCCAGCAGTCAGGGGCTGGCCCAGCCCCAGCATTTT

size: many
V: TRBV9
D: TRBD2
J: TRBJ2-7
CDR3: CASSVQTSGTYEQYF
DNA: TGTGCCAGCAGCGTCCAGACTAGCGGGACATACGAGCAGTACTTC

size: many
V: TRBV15
D: TRBD1
J: TRBJ1-2
CDR3: CATSKGQGGYGYTF
DNA: TGTGCCACCAGTAAAGGACAGGGGGGCTATGGCTACACCTTC